This T cell receptor (beta chain) came from a study of Graves' ophthalmopathy and Graves' hyperthyroidism. In the study overall: Peripheral blood (taken before any treatment) was collected at initial diagnosis. General observations from the study: The model's prediction of ophthalmopathy progression had 70.59% sensitivity and around 72% specificity.

Serum thyroxine and TRAb, along with clinical symptoms, thyroid ultrasound and orbital computed tomography, were what diagnosis relied on. This clonotype was seen many times. The antigen remains unidentified. The sequenced template was RNA, covering the TCR beta CDR3 region. An opening RT-PCR round employed HTBI primers and preceded a second-round multiplex PCR. A single record per CDR3 protein comes from TCRdb applying MiXCR to the multiplex PCR reads. The sample lists roughly 160,000 distinct CDR3 sequences, roughly two fifths occurring once. CDR3 size: 15 residues. V lost 4 bases to trimming and J lost 0 bases, with 14 bases between them. Germline CDR1 and CDR2: SGHRS and YFSETQ.

Sequenced material: peripheral blood. The chain couples TRBV5-1 to TRBJ2-7, with TRBD2 as a possible D gene (6 bases). The sequence derives from a man aged 25-45 years with Graves' ophthalmopathy. This CDR3 reads CASSNGLGGSYEQYF. DNA for the CDR3: TGCGCCAGCAGCAACGGGTTGGGAGGCTCCTACGAGCAGTACTTC.